One and the same sample provided the 12 T cell receptor beta chains below, sequenced in a study of blood T cell repertoires in COVID-19. The table came from immunoSEQ multiplex PCR; TCRdb's copy has only in-frame clones and leaves some out. Seen here are about 220,000 clones, approximately 90% observed once, and the top ten hold around 3.5%. The sample consisted of PBMCs or T cells enriched from blood (not recorded which). These receptors all stem from a woman in her thirties or forties with acute COVID-19.

The genes are TRBV27 and TRBJ1-2; maybe TRBD1 (6 bases). Deletions cut 2 bases from V and 4 bases from J, with 8 bases between. This CDR3 is 13 amino acids long. Germline V gives CDR1 MNHEY, CDR2 SMNVEV (reference sequence). The CDR3 spells CASSLNRAYGYTF. CDR3 DNA sequence: TGTGCCAGCAGTTTAAACAGGGCCTATGGCTACACCTTC.

The V call is TRBV2, the J call TRBJ2-7; 15 bases fit TRBD2. V shed 4 bases and J 0 bases; nucleotides not matched to a gene: 10. This CDR3 region has 19 residues. In germline, CDR1 is SNHLY, CDR2 FYNNEI. The CDR3 protein is CASSGWTSGGVKSSYEQYF. In DNA form, the CDR3 reads TGTGCCAGCAGTGGCTGGACTAGCGGGGGGGTAAAGAGCTCCTACGAGCAGTACTTC. The entire variable domain, with the rest obtained from reference TRBV2 and TRBJ2-7, is as follows: EPEVTQTPSHQVTQMGQEVILRCVPISNHLYFYWYRQILGQKVEFLVSFYNNEISEKSEIFDDQFSVERPDGSNFTLKIRSTKLEDSAMYFCASSGWTSGGVKSSYEQYFGPGTRLTVT.

The rearrangement joins TRBV7-9 to TRBJ2-3; TRBD1 matches at 11 bases. CDR3 length: 17 amino acids. From germline, CDR1 is SEHNR and CDR2 FQNEAQ (reference sequence). With V trimmed by 5 bases and J by 2 bases, 9 bases remained unmatched. The CDR3 coding sequence is TGTGCCAGCAGCCCAGGACAGGGGGCCTCCTCCACAGATACGCAGTATTTT. It encodes CASSPGQGASSTDTQYF.

CDR3: CASSPRDRVVGIQYF. In DNA, the CDR3 is TGTGCCAGCAGCCCGCGGGACAGGGTAGTCGGCATTCAGTACTTC. The chain employs TRBV5-6 and TRBJ2-4; 9 positions agree with TRBD1. The CDR3 spans 15 residues. With 4 bases clipped from V and 9 bases from J, the junction kept 11 bases outside the gene matches. The germline gives CDR1 SGHDT, CDR2 YYEEEE.

The chain carries TRBV6-6 and TRBJ1-5; D might be TRBD1 (6 bases). The germline CDR1 and CDR2 sequences are MNHNY and SVGAGI (reference sequence). The CDR3 extends over 13 amino acids. The V gene lost 5 bases and the J gene lost 6 bases, with 11 bases spanning the gap. CDR3 nucleotide sequence: TGTGCCAGCAGTGGGGGGGGCCCTCAGCCCCAGCATTTT. Its protein is CASSGGGPQPQHF.

The rearrangement links TRBV5-8 to TRBJ2-1, with a possible D match to TRBD1 (6 bases). The CDR3 is 14 amino acids. V was shortened by 4 bases and J by 10 bases, with 18 bases between the two germline ends. The germline V gene has CDR1 SGHTS and CDR2 YDEGEE. This CDR3 is CASSPSGTRTEQFF. The CDR3 DNA is TGTGCCAGCAGCCCCTCCGGGACACGGACCGAGCAGTTCTTC.

About this clone itself: Other DNA sequences in the sample encode the same CDR3. V is TRBV10-1 and J is TRBJ1-1; D remains unclear. Trimming cost V 0 bases and J 1 base, with 3 bases left between them. The length of the CDR3 is 13 residues. Germline CDR1 is WNHNN and CDR2 is SYGVQD (reference sequence). The CDR3 protein is CASSESRNTEAFF. CDR3 DNA: TGCGCCAGCAGTGAGTCCAGGAACACTGAAGCTTTCTTT.

The genes are TRBV13 and TRBJ2-2; no definite D call. The CDR3 spans 18 residues. In germline, CDR1 is PRHDT, CDR2 FYEKMQ (reference sequence). The V end lost 3 bases, the J end lost 2 bases, and 19 bases lay between the germline ends. CDR3 in amino acids: CASSLSNSVTDNTGELFF. Here the CDR3 DNA reads TGTGCCAGCAGCTTGTCAAATTCCGTAACAGATAACACCGGGGAGCTGTTTTTT. Looking up the rest from reference TRBV13 and TRBJ2-2 gives the full variable domain: AAGVIQSPRHLIKEKRETATLKCYPIPRHDTVYWYQQGPGQDPQFLISFYEKMQSDKGSIPDRFSAQQFSDYHSELNMSSLELGDSALYFCASSLSNSVTDNTGELFFGEGSRLTVL.

This chain uses TRBV20-1 with TRBJ1-5; D not certain. Looked up from germline, CDR1 is DFQATT and CDR2 is SNEGSKA (reference sequence). V gave up 5 bases and J gave up 13 bases, with 12 bases separating them. CDR3 length equals 10 residues. CDR3 protein: CSAFTGKQHF. CDR3 nucleotide sequence: TGCAGTGCTTTTACCGGGAAGCAGCATTTT.

V is TRBV5-1 and J is TRBJ2-4, with D possibly being TRBD2 (6 bases). The CDR3 covers 16 residues. Trimming pared 0 bases from V and 5 bases from J, leaving 15 bases between. The germline gives CDR1 SGHRS, CDR2 YFSETQ. Here the CDR3 reads CASSLEAPGGENIQYF. CDR3 nucleotides: TGCGCCAGCAGCTTGGAGGCCCCGGGCGGGGAAAACATTCAGTACTTC.

The chain employs TRBV10-3 and TRBJ2-3; 10 bases fit TRBD2. J was trimmed by 2 bases and V by 0 bases; bases with no gene match: 5. Germline CDR1 and CDR2: ENHRY and SYGVKD. The CDR3 extends over 17 amino acids. The CDR3 region is CAISESASGGLTDTQYF. The CDR3 nucleotides are TGTGCCATCAGTGAGTCGGCTAGCGGGGGTCTCACAGATACGCAGTATTTT.

This chain links TRBV6-5 with TRBJ1-2; 8 bases are a match to TRBD1. This CDR3 has 13 residues. Germline-derived CDR1 and CDR2 are MNHEY and SVGAGI. V gave up 6 bases and J gave up 6 bases; unmatched junction bases: 6. The CDR3 DNA reads as TGTGCCAGCAGCCGACCGACAGGGGATGGCTACACCTTC. Encoded protein: CASSRPTGDGYTF.